These T cell receptor beta chains were read from a single sample in a study of beta chain features in type 1 diabetes. Some clones are missing from TCRdb's copy, which holds only in-frame ones; the method was immunoSEQ multiplex PCR. Of around 600,000 clones detected, around an eighth appear once; the ten largest clones hold 0.09% to 0.15%. The material sequenced was naive CD4+ T cells from blood. The receptors derive from a man aged 30 to 45 with type 1 diabetes. Each CDR3 is given with its conserved first and last residue. D genes are given only for firm matches. Only part of the rows carry a size: once, few, many, or a class if the clone is expanded.

size,J,V,D,DNA,CDR3
NA,TRBJ1-2,TRBV5-6,NA,TGTGCCAGCAGCTTGTACGGCCGAGCGATTAACTATGGCTACACCTTC,CASSLYGRAINYGYTF
few,TRBJ1-1,TRBV2,NA,TGTGCCAGCAGTGAAGAGGGACTGAACACTGAAGCTTTCTTT,CASSEEGLNTEAFF
few,TRBJ1-2,TRBV30,NA,TGTGCCTGGAGTCCCGACTTAGCTAACTATGGCTACACCTTC,CAWSPDLANYGYTF
few,TRBJ2-3,TRBV15,TRBD1,TGTGCCACCAGCAGAATCACGGGACAGGGCTCAGATACGCAGTATTTT,CATSRITGQGSDTQYF
NA,TRBJ2-6,TRBV6-1,NA,TGTGCCAGCCTGAGACAAACCTCTGGGGCCAACGTCCTGACTTTC,CASLRQTSGANVLTF
few,TRBJ2-7,TRBV6-5,TRBD1,TGTGCCAGCAGTGGGACAGGGCACTACGAGCAGTACTTC,CASSGTGHYEQYF
few,TRBJ1-4,TRBV25-1,NA,TGTGCCAGCGGCCGGCGGCAGGGAGAGTTTGGGGATGAAAAACTGTTTTTT,CASGRRQGEFGDEKLFF
few,TRBJ1-4,TRBV5-8,NA,TGTGCCAGCAGCTTGGATAACGAAAAACTGTTTTTT,CASSLDNEKLFF
few,TRBJ1-1,TRBV25-1,NA,TGTGCCAGCAGGGGACTCCGGAACACTGAAGCTTTCTTT,CASRGLRNTEAFF
few,TRBJ1-6,TRBV5-6,NA,TGTGCCAGCAGCTGGGCCGGGACCGCTTATAATTCACCCCTCCACTTT,CASSWAGTAYNSPLHF
NA,TRBJ1-1,TRBV7-3,NA,TGTGCCAGCAGCCCCCGGCAGAACACTGAAGCTTTCTTT,CASSPRQNTEAFF
few,TRBJ2-3,TRBV5-4,TRBD2,TGTGCCAGCAGCCCCTACGGGGGGACCTTCACAGATACGCAGTATTTT,CASSPYGGTFTDTQYF
few,TRBJ2-7,TRBV4-1,TRBD1,TGCGCCAGCAGCCTAGACAGGGGGGTAGGCTACGAGCAGTACTTC,CASSLDRGVGYEQYF
NA,TRBJ2-3,TRBV7-9,TRBD2,TGTGCCAGCAGCCGTCTAGCGGGGGACACAGATACGCAGTATTTT,CASSRLAGDTDTQYF
NA,TRBJ1-1,TRBV20-1,NA,TGCAGTGCTAGAGGGGCTTTCTTT,CSARGAFF
NA,TRBJ2-4,TRBV10-3,TRBD1,TGTGCCATCAGTGATAAGGGGGCGAACATTCAGTACTTC,CAISDKGANIQYF
NA,TRBJ2-2,TRBV10-3,NA,TGTGCCATCAGTGAATCCAGCACCGGGGAGCTGTTTTTT,CAISESSTGELFF
few,TRBJ2-5,TRBV10-3,NA,TGTGCCATCAGTGACGATCAAGAGACCCAGTACTTC,CAISDDQETQYF
once,TRBJ1-2,TRBV4-2,NA,TGTGCCAGCAGCCAAGTGGACAGTCGTAACTATGGCTACACCTTC,CASSQVDSRNYGYTF
NA,TRBJ2-1,TRBV7-3,NA,TGTGCCAGCAGCTTGTCTCGCCGCCCGGTGAATGAGCAGTTCTTC,CASSLSRRPVNEQFF
few,TRBJ2-4,TRBV5-4,NA,TGTGCCAGCAGCTCGGACTCAAGCATTCAGTACTTC,CASSSDSSIQYF
NA,TRBJ1-4,TRBV29-1,NA,TGCAGCGTTGAAAGCGGTAGCTCCAAGGGGGAAAAACTGTTTTTT,CSVESGSSKGEKLFF
NA,TRBJ2-5,TRBV11-2,TRBD2,TGTGCCAGCAGAAGCCTAGCGGGGGCCCAAGAGACCCAGTACTTC,CASRSLAGAQETQYF
few,TRBJ2-5,TRBV19,NA,TGTGCCAGTAGCAACCAGGGGCCCCAAGAGACCCAGTACTTC,CASSNQGPQETQYF
NA,TRBJ2-5,TRBV9,NA,TGTGCCAGCAGCGTAGCGGGGACCAGGGAGACCCAGTACTTC,CASSVAGTRETQYF
NA,TRBJ2-4,TRBV4-1,NA,TGCGCCAGCAGCGCAGTCGGGGCGGTCAAAAACATTCAGTACTTC,CASSAVGAVKNIQYF
few,TRBJ1-6,TRBV5-4,NA,TGTGCCAGCAGCTTTACCCCAGGCCAAGGCTCACCCCTCCACTTT,CASSFTPGQGSPLHF
NA,TRBJ1-1,TRBV29-1,TRBD1,TGCAGCGGCCGGACAGGGCAGGGGAACACTGAAGCTTTCTTT,CSGRTGQGNTEAFF
NA,TRBJ1-2,TRBV6-5,NA,TGTGCCAGCAGTTACTCGATGGGAGCGAGGGGCTACACCTTC,CASSYSMGARGYTF
few,TRBJ2-5,TRBV28,NA,TGTGCCAGCAGTCCAGCCAAGGGGGGCCAAGAGACCCAGTACTTC,CASSPAKGGQETQYF
NA,TRBJ1-5,TRBV9,NA,TGTGCCAGCAGCGTAGGCAGGGGTAATCAGCCCCAGCATTTT,CASSVGRGNQPQHF
NA,TRBJ1-4,TRBV29-1,NA,TGCAGCGCCGTCGAGCGAGAAAAACTGTTTTTT,CSAVEREKLFF
NA,TRBJ1-2,TRBV19,TRBD1,TGTGCCAGTAGTCAAAAGGGACAGGGAATAAGCTACACCTTC,CASSQKGQGISYTF
few,TRBJ2-3,TRBV18,NA,TGTGCCAGCTCACCTCGCGGCAGATCTAGCACAGATACGCAGTATTTT,CASSPRGRSSTDTQYF
few,TRBJ2-1,TRBV11-2,NA,TGTGCCAGCAAACCCTCCGATGGGTACAATGAGCAGTTCTTC,CASKPSDGYNEQFF
NA,TRBJ2-1,TRBV2,TRBD2,TGTGCCAGCAGTGAACAGGGACTAGCGGGCTACAATGAGCAGTTCTTC,CASSEQGLAGYNEQFF
NA,TRBJ2-3,TRBV11-2,NA,TGTGCCAGCAGCTTAGATATCGGCGGCACAGATACGCAGTATTTT,CASSLDIGGTDTQYF
NA,TRBJ1-1,TRBV11-2,NA,TGTGCCAGCAGCTTAGACCGAGCTGAAGCTTTCTTT,CASSLDRAEAFF
few,TRBJ2-1,TRBV4-3,NA,TGCGCCAGCAGCCTCGACGGGGGCTCCTACAATGAGCAGTTCTTC,CASSLDGGSYNEQFF
NA,TRBJ1-1,TRBV25-1,TRBD1,TGTGCCAGCAGGGGACAGGGGGCGCGAACTGAAGCTTTCTTT,CASRGQGARTEAFF